The sequence of this TCR beta chain was determined in a study of Ad26.COV2.S vaccination and SARS-CoV-2 variants. On the study more broadly: Donor was in the COV1001 Ad26.COV2.S trial arm.

Treatment defined: about 20 received Ad26.COV2.S at low or high dose, single or two shots; a few received placebo; per-sample allocation not given. Sampling took place 63 days after the first vaccine or placebo injection. Wuhan-strain SARS-CoV-2 spike was expressed by the Ad26 vector that made up the vaccine. Generated by immunoSEQ multiplex PCR, the TCRdb table keeps only in-frame clones and is missing some. The profile shows 250,000 to 300,000 clones, more than 75% of them singletons. The CDR3 is made up of 19 amino acids. The V and J ends lost 3 bases and 4 bases, in that order; junction bases with no gene match: 12. Germline V gene sequence: CDR1 LNHDA, CDR2 SQIVND (reference sequence).

This clonotype was obtained from a person aged 18-60 years who received the Ad26.COV2.S COVID-19 vaccine or a placebo. Sequenced material: peripheral blood, taken in a trial of Ad26.COV2.S vaccine versus placebo. V is TRBV19 and J is TRBJ2-6; the match to TRBD2 covers 10 bases. The CDR3 here is CASSMDGTSDRSGANVLTF. The CDR3 DNA reads as TGTGCCAGTAGTATGGACGGGACTAGCGACCGTTCCGGGGCCAACGTCCTGACTTTC.